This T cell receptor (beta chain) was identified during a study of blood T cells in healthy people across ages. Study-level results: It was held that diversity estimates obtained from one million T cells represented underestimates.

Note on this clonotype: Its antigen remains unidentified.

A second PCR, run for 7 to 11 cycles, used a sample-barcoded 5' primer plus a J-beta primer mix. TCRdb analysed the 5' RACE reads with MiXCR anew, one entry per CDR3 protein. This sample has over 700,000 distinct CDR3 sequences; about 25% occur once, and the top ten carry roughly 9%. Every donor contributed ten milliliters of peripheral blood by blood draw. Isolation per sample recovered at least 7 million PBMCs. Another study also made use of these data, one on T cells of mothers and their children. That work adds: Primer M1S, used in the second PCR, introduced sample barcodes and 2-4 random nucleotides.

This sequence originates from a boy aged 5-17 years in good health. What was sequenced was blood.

CDR3 protein: CSANEADRGRETQYF. The CDR3 nucleotides read TGCAGTGCTAATGAGGCAGACAGGGGGCGAGAGACCCAGTACTTC. The rearrangement links TRBV20-1 to TRBJ2-7; 10 bases map to TRBD1. The J call could be wrong; TRBJ2-5 is a better fit for the DNA end. CDR3 length equals 15 residues. Germline CDR1 reads DFQATT; CDR2 reads SNEGSKA (reference sequence).